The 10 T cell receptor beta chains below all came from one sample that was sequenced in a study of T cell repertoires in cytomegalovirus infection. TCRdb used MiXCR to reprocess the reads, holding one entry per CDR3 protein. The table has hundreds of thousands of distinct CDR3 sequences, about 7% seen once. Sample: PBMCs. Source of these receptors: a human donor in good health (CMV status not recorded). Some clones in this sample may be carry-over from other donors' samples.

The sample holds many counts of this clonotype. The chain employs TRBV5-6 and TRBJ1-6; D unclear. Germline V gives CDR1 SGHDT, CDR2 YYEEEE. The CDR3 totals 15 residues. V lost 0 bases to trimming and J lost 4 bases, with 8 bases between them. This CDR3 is CASSLEQLYNSPLHF. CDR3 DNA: TGTGCCAGCAGCTTGGAACAGTTATATAATTCACCCCTCCACTTT.

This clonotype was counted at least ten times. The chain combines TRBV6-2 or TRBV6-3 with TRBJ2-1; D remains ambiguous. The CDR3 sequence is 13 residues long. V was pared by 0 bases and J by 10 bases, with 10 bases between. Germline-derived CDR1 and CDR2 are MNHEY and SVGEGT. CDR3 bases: TGTGCCAGCAGTTACTCGATAGTTGGCGAGCAGTTCTTC. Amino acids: CASSYSIVGEQFF.

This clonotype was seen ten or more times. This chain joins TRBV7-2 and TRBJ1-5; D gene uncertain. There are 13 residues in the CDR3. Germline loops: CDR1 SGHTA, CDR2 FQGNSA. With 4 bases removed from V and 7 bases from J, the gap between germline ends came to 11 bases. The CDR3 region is CASSSARNQPQHF. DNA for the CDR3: TGTGCCAGCAGCTCGGCCCGGAACCAGCCCCAGCATTTT.

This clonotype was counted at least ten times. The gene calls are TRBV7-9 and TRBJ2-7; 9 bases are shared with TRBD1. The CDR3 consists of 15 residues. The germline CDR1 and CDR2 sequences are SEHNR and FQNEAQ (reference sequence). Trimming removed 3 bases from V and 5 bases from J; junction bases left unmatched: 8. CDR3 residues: CASSFQGQGFHEQYF. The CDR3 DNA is TGTGCCAGCAGCTTTCAGGGACAGGGTTTCCACGAGCAGTACTTC.

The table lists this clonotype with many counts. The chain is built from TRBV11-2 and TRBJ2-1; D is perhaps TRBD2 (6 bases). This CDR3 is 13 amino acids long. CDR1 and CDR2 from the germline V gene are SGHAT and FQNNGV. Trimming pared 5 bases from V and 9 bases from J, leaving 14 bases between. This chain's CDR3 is CASSRDLGGEQFF. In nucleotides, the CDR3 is TGTGCCAGCAGCCGGGACTTGGGCGGTGAGCAGTTCTTC. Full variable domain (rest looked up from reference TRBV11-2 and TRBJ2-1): EAGVAQSPRYKIIEKRQSVAFWCNPISGHATLYWYQQILGQGPKLLIQFQNNGVVDDSQLPKDRFSAERLKGVDSTLKIQPAKLEDSAVYLCASSRDLGGEQFFGPGTRLTVL.

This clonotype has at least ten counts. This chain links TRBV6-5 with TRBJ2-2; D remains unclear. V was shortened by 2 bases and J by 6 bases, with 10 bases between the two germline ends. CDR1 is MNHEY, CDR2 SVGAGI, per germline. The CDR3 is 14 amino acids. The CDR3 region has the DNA TGTGCCAGCAGTTACAATCAGGTTCCCGGGGAGCTGTTTTTT. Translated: CASSYNQVPGELFF.

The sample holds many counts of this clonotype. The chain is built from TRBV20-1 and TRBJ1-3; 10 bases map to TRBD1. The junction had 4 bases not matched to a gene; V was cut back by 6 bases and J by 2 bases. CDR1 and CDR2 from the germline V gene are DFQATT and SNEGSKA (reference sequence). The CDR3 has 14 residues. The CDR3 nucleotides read TGCAGTGCCAGGGACAGGGGAACTGGAAACACCATATATTTT. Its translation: CSARDRGTGNTIYF.

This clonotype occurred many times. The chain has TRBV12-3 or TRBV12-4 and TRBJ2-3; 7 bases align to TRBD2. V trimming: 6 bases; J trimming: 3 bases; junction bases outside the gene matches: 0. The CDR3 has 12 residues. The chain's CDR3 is CASSGGTDTQYF. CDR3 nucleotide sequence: TGTGCCAGCAGCGGGGGGACAGATACGCAGTATTTT.

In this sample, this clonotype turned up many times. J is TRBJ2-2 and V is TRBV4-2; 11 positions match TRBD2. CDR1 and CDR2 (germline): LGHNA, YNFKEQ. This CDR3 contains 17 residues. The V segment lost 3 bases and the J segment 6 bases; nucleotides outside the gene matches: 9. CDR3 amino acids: CASSQPGLAVIAGELFF. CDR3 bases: TGTGCCAGCAGCCAGCCGGGACTAGCGGTGATCGCCGGGGAGCTGTTTTTT.

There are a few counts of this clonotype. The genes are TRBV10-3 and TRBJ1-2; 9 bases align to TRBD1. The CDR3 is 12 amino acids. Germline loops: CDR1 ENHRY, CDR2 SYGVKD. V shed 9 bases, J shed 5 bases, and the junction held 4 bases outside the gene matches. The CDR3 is CAIGQGKYGYTF. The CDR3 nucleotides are TGTGCCATAGGACAGGGGAAGTATGGCTACACCTTC.